This TCR beta chain was captured in a study of T cells in Graves' hyperthyroidism and ophthalmopathy (dated by TCRdb to the late 2010s). Notes on the research overall: To identify distinguishing TCR V-J signatures, a discovery cohort of about a hundred patients was used, comprising some 43 with Graves' ophthalmopathy and 57 with stable Graves' hyperthyroidism. Whether ophthalmopathy could be predicted prospectively was tested in an independent validation cohort made up of 18 to 20 hyperthyroidism patients plus 17 patients who later progressed to ophthalmopathy. For training and testing, the roughly 100 patients in the discovery cohort were randomly divided in a 7:3 ratio. In addition, the study compared T-cell repertoires in thyroid tissue and in blood from several Graves' hyperthyroidism patients. Following sampling, methimazole starting at 30 mg daily was given to hyperthyroidism patients, and high-dose intravenous methylprednisolone was given to ophthalmopathy patients. TCR Vbeta CDR3 sequencing of 135 peripheral blood samples (roughly 41 ophthalmopathy, 75 to 80 hyperthyroidism and roughly 17 progressor patients) is reported in the paper.

Stable Graves' hyperthyroidism was defined as no progression to ophthalmopathy during 18 months of follow-up. The hyperthyroidism patients were between 18 and 65 years old and newly diagnosed, with a disease duration of less than 2 months. The study excluded patients with uncontrolled infections, other autoimmune diseases, pregnancy or lactation. Diagnoses were established on the basis of clinical symptoms, serum thyroxine and TRAb, thyroid ultrasound, and orbital computed tomography. Total RNA was extracted using Trizol reagent, and RNA quality was assessed on an Agilent 2100 Bioanalyzer. The TCR beta CDR3 regions were amplified from the RNA transcripts. The first round of RT-PCR for the TCR CDR3 was performed with the HTBI primer set and the Qiagen OneStep RT-PCR kit. Libraries were constructed in a second round of multiplex PCR, after which size selection and purification were carried out. Sequencing of the libraries was done on an Illumina HiSeq2000 using paired-end 100 bp reads. Per the authors' processing: SOAPnuke was used to process the raw data, with reads discarded if the reads contained adapters or uncalled bases, had a mean Phred below 15, or lacked an exact constant-primer or identifier match. High-quality paired reads were merged with COPE v1.2.5, and unique nucleotide sequences were defined as clonotypes. Clonotypes were aligned to IMGT TRBV, TRBD and TRBJ reference segments using MiTCR v1.1. Only V-J combinations with frequency above 0.0001, covering about 99% of repertoires, were analysed. The TCS score was defined as the ratio of F50 (clonal expansion) to E x V (chaos), calculated using BLOSUM62-based TCRdist between CDR3 peptides within each V-J. Welch's t-statistics and random forest reduced 450 to 600 V-J features to some 14, which were used in a naive Bayes classifier (R e1071). The Morisita-Horn index was used to measure how similar the thyroid and blood repertoires were. In TCRdb, the public reads were trimmed at Q25 with fastp and aligned with MiXCR, with productive beta chains retained. Identical CDR3 proteins give one entry, which carries the most common genes and DNA. None of the V and J calls come from the authors' own analysis; TCRdb made them. The sample table contains 610,000 or so distinct CDR3 sequences; only one count was recorded for roughly 46% of them. More than 7% of the sample comes from the top ten.

This clonotype appeared many times. Its antigen has not been determined. Qualities for individual bases were not recorded, and no much larger clone is one base off. The CDR3, cysteine through phenylalanine, is 14 amino acids long. The sequence is cut down to CDR3 DNA, 42 bases in frame from base 1. V is clipped by 0 bases and J by 9 bases, and the sequence between their germline boundaries is 14 bases long. From the germline V gene, CDR1 is KGHSH and CDR2 is LQKENI. Overall study results and their limits: Blood samples also contained most of the expanded thyroid clonotypes (frequency above 0.001), which suggests that blood repertoires may reflect thyroid immune responses. During validation, the model predicted progression to ophthalmopathy a median of around 7 months ahead of onset, with roughly 65% sensitivity and 72% to 85% specificity. No statistical method was used to fix the sample size in advance, and group allocation was not hidden from the investigators. In cross-validation, a model built on a 13 V-J signature told ophthalmopathy apart from stable hyperthyroidism with approximately 90% sensitivity and roughly 81% specificity, and in testing the same model reached 80%/75%.

The receptor was isolated from a woman under 30 with Graves' hyperthyroidism. The chain is made from TRBV18 and TRBJ2-5; there is no confident call for the D gene. Input material: peripheral blood or thyroid tissue (not recorded which). CDR3 protein: CASSPPTVQRAQYF. The nucleotide sequence reads TGTGCCAGCTCACCACCGACGGTGCAAAGAGCCCAGTACTTC.